The TCR beta chain described here comes from a study of cytomegalovirus exposure and HLA in healthy donors. Use of 60 Vbeta and 13 Jbeta primers characterized the PCR. The data were produced by immunoSEQ multiplex PCR, yet TCRdb's version contains in-frame clones alone and is incomplete. The data contain 150,000 to 200,000 clones, around two thirds of them singletons. This clone was seen a single time. The V and J ends lost 0 bases and 7 bases respectively, with 7 bases between them. From germline, CDR1 is ENHRY and CDR2 SYGVKD. This CDR3 is built from 14 residues. The chain couples TRBV10-3 to TRBJ1-6; D remains unclear. What was sequenced was PBMCs. This clonotype was sampled from a man aged 25 to 40 in good health and CMV-seropositive. CDR3 coding DNA: TGTGCCATCAGTGAGTCGCCAGTAAATTCACCCCTCCACTTT. Its translation is CAISESPVNSPLHF.